This T cell receptor (beta chain) is drawn from a study of identical twins. The CDR3 runs 14 residues. Germline values: CDR1 SGHKS, CDR2 YYEKEE (reference sequence). Trimming shortened V by 1 base and J by 1 base, and 9 bases separated the two germline ends. Study outcomes and limitations: Conclusions rested on cross-sectional statistics rather than following the same donors. Fewer insertions characterized abundant cord blood beta clonotypes, whereas memory repertoires showed none.

In its sample, this clonotype was seen many times. Antigen specificity is unknown. Healthy Caucasian donors formed the entire cohort. A universal primer binding site was introduced by template switching. The final cDNA contained unique molecular identifiers. TCRdb ran MiXCR on the 5' RACE reads and lists one entry per CDR3 protein. The data hold 550,000 to 700,000 distinct CDR3 sequences, with just under 10% observed a single time. These data also featured in a second study, about yellow fever vaccine responses in identical twins.

The material sequenced was PBMCs. The V gene is TRBV5-5, the J gene TRBJ2-7; unclear D gene. The receptor was derived from a woman aged 18-29 years in good health. DNA for the CDR3: TGTGCCAGCAGCTTGTTGGCCCTTTCCTACGAGCAGTACTTC. Translating gives CASSLLALSYEQYF.